Below are 10 T cell receptor beta chains sequenced from a single sample in a study of blood T cell repertoires in COVID-19. Sequenced by immunoSEQ multiplex PCR; TCRdb stores in-frame clones only, minus some. The table shows some 150,000 clones, with approximately 80% occurring only once. Sequencing was done on a sample of peripheral blood. The origin of the receptors is a human donor in a cohort sampled during active COVID-19.

This clone was found a few times. The V call is TRBV19, the J call TRBJ1-5; TRBD1 matches at 7 bases. CDR3 length: 15 amino acids. V gave up 7 bases and J gave up 10 bases; unmatched junction bases: 16. The germline gives CDR1 LNHDA, CDR2 SQIVND (reference sequence). The CDR3 sequence: CASTSLGQPTDPQHF. In DNA, the CDR3 is TGTGCCAGTACTTCTTTGGGACAGCCTACCGATCCCCAGCATTTT.

The chain links TRBV5-3 to TRBJ2-5, with TRBD1 matching 7 bases. TRBV5-3 is marked as an open reading frame, function uncertain. The J segment lost 4 bases and the V segment lost 5 bases, leaving 8 bases of the junction unmatched. CDR3 size: 14 residues. The CDR3, as DNA: TGTGCCAGAAGAGGAAGGGGGCGCGTAGAGACCCAGTACTTC. Translating gives CARRGRGRVETQYF.

The V gene is TRBV19, the J gene TRBJ1-4; 8 bases agree with TRBD1. V dropped 6 bases and J dropped 2; count of bases not matched to a gene: 5. This CDR3 spans 15 amino acids. CDR1 and CDR2 from the germline V gene are LNHDA and SQIVND (reference sequence). CDR3 residues: CASSPRQGTNEKLFF. The CDR3 nucleotides read TGTGCCAGTAGCCCCCGACAGGGGACTAATGAAAAACTGTTTTTT.

The CDR3 reads CASSLVKGENQPQHF. The DNA for the CDR3 is TGCGCCAGCAGCTTGGTTAAGGGGGAAAATCAGCCCCAGCATTTT. The rearrangement joins TRBV5-1 to TRBJ1-5; possibly TRBD1 for D (6 bases). Germline assignment: CDR1 SGHRS and CDR2 YFSETQ. The CDR3 runs 15 residues. V was cut by 0 bases and J by 4 bases, with 11 bases left in between.

This clone was seen once. V gene TRBV7-2 combines with J gene TRBJ1-5, with a possible D match to TRBD1 (5 bases). CDR3 length equals 15 residues. With 2 bases removed from V and 1 base from J, the gap between germline ends came to 9 bases. Germline-derived CDR1 and CDR2 are SGHTA and FQGNSA. Here the CDR3 reads CASSLTTGSNQPQHF. The CDR3 DNA reads as TGTGCCAGCAGCTTAACCACAGGAAGCAATCAGCCCCAGCATTTT.

The chain carries TRBV6-6 and TRBJ1-6; D possibly corresponds to TRBD1 (6 bases). The CDR3 covers 16 residues. Trimming cost V 5 bases and J 0 bases, with 11 bases left between them. Germline V CDR1 and CDR2: MNHNY, SVGAGI (reference sequence). DNA of the CDR3: TGTGCCAGCAGTAAGGACAGTGGCTCCTATAATTCACCCCTCCACTTT. Encoded protein: CASSKDSGSYNSPLHF.

This sequence joins TRBV3-1 (or the pseudogene TRBV3-2) and TRBJ2-7, with D unresolved. Germline V lookup: CDR1 LGHDT, CDR2 YNNKEL (reference sequence). The CDR3 sequence is 11 residues long. V dropped 4 bases and J dropped 4 bases, with 5 bases sitting between them. The CDR3 reads CASSLRYEQYF. As DNA, the CDR3 is TGTGCCAGCAGCCTTCGGTACGAGCAGTACTTC.

V and J are TRBV9 and TRBJ2-5; 15 bases map to TRBD2. CDR3 size: 16 residues. V lost 3 bases, J lost 6 bases, and 6 bases stayed unmatched. The V gene's germline CDR1 is SGDLS and CDR2 YYNGEE. CDR3 amino acids: CASSEGLAGGEKTQYF. CDR3 DNA sequence: TGTGCCAGCAGCGAGGGACTAGCGGGGGGCGAAAAGACCCAGTACTTC.

This clone was recorded a few times. Its ends do not fully match the called genes, so a read error is possible. The chain carries TRBV3-1 (or the pseudogene TRBV3-2) and TRBJ2-1, with TRBD2 matching over 10 bases. Per the germline V gene, CDR1 is LGHDT and CDR2 is YNNKEL (reference sequence). The CDR3 loop spans 14 amino acids. The CDR3 loop is CASRQAGGQNEQFF. CDR3 coding DNA: TGTGCCAGCAGACAAGCGGGGGGGCAGAATGAGCAGTTCTTC.

This clone came up a few times. This chain joins TRBV10-1 and TRBJ1-4; a possible D gene is TRBD1 (5 bases). Germline CDR1 WNHNN, CDR2 SYGVQD (reference sequence). V was clipped by 6 bases and J by 7 bases, with 12 bases between them. The CDR3 totals 13 residues. As DNA, the CDR3 is TGCGCCAGCAGGAGGACAATTACTGAAAAACTGTTTTTT. Translating it yields CASRRTITEKLFF.